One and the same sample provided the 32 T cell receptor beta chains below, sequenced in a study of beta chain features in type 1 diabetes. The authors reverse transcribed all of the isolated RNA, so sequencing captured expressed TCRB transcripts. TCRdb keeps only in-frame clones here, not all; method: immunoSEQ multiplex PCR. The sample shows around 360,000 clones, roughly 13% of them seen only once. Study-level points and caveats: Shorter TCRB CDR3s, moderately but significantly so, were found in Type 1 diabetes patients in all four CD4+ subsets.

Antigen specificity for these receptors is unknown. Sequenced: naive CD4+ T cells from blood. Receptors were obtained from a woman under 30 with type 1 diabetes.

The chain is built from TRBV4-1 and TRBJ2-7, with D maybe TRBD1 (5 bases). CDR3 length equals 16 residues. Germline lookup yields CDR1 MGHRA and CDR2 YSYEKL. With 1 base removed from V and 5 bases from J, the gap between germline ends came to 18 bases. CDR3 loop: CASSQGGGRFDDEQYF. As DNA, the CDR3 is TGCGCCAGCAGCCAAGGGGGCGGCCGTTTCGATGACGAGCAGTACTTC.

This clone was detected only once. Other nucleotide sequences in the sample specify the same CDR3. CDR3 region: CASSEARYEQYF. The CDR3, as DNA: TGTGCCAGCAGTGAGGCCAGGTACGAGCAGTACTTC. The chain combines TRBV2 with TRBJ2-7; D remains unclear. Germline V gene sequence: CDR1 SNHLY, CDR2 FYNNEI. The V gene lost 3 bases and the J gene lost 4 bases, with 7 bases spanning the gap. The CDR3 length is 12 residues.

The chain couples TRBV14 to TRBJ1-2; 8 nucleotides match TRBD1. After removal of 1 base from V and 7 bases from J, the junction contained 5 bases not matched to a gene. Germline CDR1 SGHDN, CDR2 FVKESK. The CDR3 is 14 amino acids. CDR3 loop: CASSQGQGYGGYTF. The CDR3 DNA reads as TGTGCCAGCAGCCAAGGACAGGGGTACGGTGGCTACACCTTC.

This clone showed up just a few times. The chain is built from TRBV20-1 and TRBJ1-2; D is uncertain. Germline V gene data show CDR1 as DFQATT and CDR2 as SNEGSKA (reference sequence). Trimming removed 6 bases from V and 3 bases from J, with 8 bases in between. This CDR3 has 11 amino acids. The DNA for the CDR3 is TGCAGTGCGTACTCCGACTATGGCTACACCTTC. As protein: CSAYSDYGYTF.

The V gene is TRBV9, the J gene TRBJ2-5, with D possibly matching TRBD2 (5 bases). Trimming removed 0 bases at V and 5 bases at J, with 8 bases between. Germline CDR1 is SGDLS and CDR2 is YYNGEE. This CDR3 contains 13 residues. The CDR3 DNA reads TGTGCCAGCAGCGTAGGATGGAGGGAGACCCAGTACTTC. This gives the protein CASSVGWRETQYF.

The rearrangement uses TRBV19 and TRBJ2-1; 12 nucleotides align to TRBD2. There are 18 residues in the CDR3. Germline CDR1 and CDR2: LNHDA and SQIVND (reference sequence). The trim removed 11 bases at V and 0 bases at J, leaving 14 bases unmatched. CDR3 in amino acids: CALSHPTSGRSSYNEQFF. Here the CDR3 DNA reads TGTGCCCTATCTCACCCGACTAGCGGGAGAAGCTCCTACAATGAGCAGTTCTTC.

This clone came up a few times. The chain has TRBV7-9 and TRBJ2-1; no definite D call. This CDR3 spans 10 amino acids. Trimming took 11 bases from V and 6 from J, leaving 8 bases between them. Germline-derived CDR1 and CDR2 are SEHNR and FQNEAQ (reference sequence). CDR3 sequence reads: CAQLVNEQFF. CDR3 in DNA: TGTGCCCAGCTAGTCAATGAGCAGTTCTTC.

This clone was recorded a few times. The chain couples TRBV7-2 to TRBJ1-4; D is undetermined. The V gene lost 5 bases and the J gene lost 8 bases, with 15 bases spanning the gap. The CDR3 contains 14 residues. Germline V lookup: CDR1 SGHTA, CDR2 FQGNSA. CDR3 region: CASSLINGVEKLFF. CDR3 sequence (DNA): TGTGCCAGCAGCCTTATTAACGGGGTAGAAAAACTGTTTTTT.

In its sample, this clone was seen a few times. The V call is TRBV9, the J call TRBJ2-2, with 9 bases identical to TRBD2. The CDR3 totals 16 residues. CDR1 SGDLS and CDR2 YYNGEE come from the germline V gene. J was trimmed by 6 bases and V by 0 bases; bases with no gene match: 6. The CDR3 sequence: CASSVGNSGSPGELFF. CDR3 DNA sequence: TGTGCCAGCAGCGTAGGAAATAGCGGGAGCCCCGGGGAGCTGTTTTTT.

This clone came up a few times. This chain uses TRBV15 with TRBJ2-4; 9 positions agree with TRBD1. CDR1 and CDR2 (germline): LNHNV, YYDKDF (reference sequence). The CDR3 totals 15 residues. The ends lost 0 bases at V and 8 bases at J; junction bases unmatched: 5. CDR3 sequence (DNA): TGTGCCACCAGCAGAGATGGGACAGGGTATGACATTCAGTACTTC. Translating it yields CATSRDGTGYDIQYF.

CDR3 bases: TGCGCCAGCAGCCAAGATAGGCTAGCGGTGACCCAGTACTTC. It translates to CASSQDRLAVTQYF. V gene TRBV4-3 combines with J gene TRBJ2-5; 7 nucleotides match TRBD2. The ends lost 0 bases at V and 7 bases at J; junction bases unmatched: 5. The CDR3 is 14 residues long. Germline V gives CDR1 LGHNA, CDR2 YSLEER.

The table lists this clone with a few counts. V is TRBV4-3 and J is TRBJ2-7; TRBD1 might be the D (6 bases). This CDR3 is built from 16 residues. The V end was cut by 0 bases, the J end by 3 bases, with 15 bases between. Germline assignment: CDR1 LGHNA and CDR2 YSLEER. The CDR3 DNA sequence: TGCGCCAGCAGCCAAGATGTAGAACAGGGTTACTACGAGCAGTACTTC. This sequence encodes CASSQDVEQGYYEQYF.

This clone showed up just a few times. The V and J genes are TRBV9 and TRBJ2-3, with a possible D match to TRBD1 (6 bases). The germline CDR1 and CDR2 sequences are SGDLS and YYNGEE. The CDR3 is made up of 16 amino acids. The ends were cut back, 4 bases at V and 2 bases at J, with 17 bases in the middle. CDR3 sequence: CASSPHFQGNTDTQYF. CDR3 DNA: TGTGCCAGCAGCCCACATTTTCAGGGGAACACAGATACGCAGTATTTT.

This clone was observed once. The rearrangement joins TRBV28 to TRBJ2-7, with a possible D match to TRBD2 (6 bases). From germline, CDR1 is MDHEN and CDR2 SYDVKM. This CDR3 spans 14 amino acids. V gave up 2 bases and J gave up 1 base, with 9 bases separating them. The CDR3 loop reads CASSLGGQSYEQYF. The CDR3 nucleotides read TGTGCCAGCAGTTTAGGAGGGCAATCCTACGAGCAGTACTTC.

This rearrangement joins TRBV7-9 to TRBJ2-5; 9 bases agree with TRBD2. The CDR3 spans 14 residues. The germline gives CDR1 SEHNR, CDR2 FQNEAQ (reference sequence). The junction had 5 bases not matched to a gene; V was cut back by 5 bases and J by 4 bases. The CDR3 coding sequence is TGTGCCAGCAGCAGACGACTAGCGGCAGAGACCCAGTACTTC. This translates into CASSRRLAAETQYF.

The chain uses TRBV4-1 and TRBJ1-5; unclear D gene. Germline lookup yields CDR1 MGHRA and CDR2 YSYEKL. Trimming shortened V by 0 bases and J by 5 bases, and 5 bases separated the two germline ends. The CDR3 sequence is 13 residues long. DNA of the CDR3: TGCGCCAGCAGCCAAGAGTTCTATCAGCCCCAGCATTTT. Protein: CASSQEFYQPQHF.

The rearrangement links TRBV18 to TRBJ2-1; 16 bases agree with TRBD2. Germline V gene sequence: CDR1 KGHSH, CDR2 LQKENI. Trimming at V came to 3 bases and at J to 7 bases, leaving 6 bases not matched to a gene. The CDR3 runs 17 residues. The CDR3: CASSPPGLAGGHNEQFF. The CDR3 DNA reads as TGTGCCAGCTCACCTCCGGGACTAGCGGGGGGGCATAATGAGCAGTTCTTC.

CDR3 amino acids: CASGLGVAGYTF. DNA for the CDR3: TGTGCCAGCGGACTAGGGGTTGCTGGCTACACCTTC. V gene TRBV6-5 combines with J gene TRBJ1-2; TRBD1 might be the D (5 bases). CDR3 length: 12 residues. The V and J ends lost 8 bases and 7 bases respectively, with 14 bases between them. Germline CDR1 is MNHEY and CDR2 is SVGAGI.

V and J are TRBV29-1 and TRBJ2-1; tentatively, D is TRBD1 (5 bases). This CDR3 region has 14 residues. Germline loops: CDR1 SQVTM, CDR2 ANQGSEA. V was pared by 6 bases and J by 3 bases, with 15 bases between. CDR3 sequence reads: CSVRLWTNYNEQFF. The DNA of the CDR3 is TGCAGCGTGCGATTGTGGACAAACTACAATGAGCAGTTCTTC.

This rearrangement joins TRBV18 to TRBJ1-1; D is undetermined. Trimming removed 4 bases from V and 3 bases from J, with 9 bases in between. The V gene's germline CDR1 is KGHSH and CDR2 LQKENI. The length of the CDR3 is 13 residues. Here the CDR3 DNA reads TGTGCCAGCTCACTCGCTCGGGACACTGAAGCTTTCTTT. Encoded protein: CASSLARDTEAFF.

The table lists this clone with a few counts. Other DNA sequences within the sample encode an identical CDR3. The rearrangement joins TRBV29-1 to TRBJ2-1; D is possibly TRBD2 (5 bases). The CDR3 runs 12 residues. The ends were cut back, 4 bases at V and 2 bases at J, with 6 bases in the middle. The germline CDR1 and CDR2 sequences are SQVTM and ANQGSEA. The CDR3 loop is CSVGGTYNEQFF. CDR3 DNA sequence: TGCAGCGTTGGAGGGACCTACAATGAGCAGTTCTTC.

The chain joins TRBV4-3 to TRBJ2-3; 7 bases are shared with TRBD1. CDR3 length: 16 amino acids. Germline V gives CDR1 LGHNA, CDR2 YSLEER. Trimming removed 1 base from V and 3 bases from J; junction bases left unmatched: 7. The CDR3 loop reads CASSQGQGRYTDTQYF. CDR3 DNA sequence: TGCGCCAGCAGCCAAGGACAGGGACGGTATACAGATACGCAGTATTTT.

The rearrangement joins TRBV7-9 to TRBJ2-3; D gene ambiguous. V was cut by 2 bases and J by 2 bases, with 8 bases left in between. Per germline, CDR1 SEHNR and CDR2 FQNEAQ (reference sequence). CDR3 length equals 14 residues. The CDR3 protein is CASSLQFSTDTQYF. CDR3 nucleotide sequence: TGTGCCAGCAGCTTACAGTTCTCCACAGATACGCAGTATTTT.

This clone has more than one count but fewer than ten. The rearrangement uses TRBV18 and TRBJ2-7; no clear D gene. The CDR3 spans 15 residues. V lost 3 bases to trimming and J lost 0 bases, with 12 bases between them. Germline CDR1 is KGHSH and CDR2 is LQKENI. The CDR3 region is CASSPSHHGSYEQYF. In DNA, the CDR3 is TGTGCCAGCTCACCGAGTCATCATGGCTCCTACGAGCAGTACTTC.

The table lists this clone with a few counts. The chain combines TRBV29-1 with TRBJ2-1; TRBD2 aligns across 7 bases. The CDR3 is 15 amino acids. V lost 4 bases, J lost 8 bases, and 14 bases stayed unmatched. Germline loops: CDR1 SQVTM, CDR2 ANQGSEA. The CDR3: CSVVRGPLAVDEQFF. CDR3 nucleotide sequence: TGCAGCGTTGTGCGGGGCCCGCTAGCGGTCGATGAGCAGTTCTTC.

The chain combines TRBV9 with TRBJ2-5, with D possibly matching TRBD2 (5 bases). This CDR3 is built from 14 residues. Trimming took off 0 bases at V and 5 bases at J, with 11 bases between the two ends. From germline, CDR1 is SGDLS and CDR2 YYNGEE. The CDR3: CASSVAASQETQYF. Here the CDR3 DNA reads TGTGCCAGCAGCGTAGCGGCTAGCCAGGAGACCCAGTACTTC.

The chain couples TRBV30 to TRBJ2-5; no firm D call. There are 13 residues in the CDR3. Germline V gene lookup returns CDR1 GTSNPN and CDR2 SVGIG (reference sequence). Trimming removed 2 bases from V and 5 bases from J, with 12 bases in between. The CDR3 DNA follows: TGTGCCTGGAGTCCGATTTCTAGGGAGACCCAGTACTTC. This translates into CAWSPISRETQYF.

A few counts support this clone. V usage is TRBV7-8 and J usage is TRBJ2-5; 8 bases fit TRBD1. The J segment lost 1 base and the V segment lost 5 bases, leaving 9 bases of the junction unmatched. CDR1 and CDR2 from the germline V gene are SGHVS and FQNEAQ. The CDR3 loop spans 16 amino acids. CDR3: CASSLGQGKTQETQYF. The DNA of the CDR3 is TGTGCCAGCAGCCTCGGACAGGGAAAGACCCAAGAGACCCAGTACTTC.

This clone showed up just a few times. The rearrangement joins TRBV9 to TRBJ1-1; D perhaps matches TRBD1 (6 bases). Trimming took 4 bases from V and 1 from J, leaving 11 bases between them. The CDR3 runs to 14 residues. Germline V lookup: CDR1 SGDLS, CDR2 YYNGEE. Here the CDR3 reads CASSPRQANTEAFF. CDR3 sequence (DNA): TGTGCCAGCAGCCCCCGACAGGCGAACACTGAAGCTTTCTTT.

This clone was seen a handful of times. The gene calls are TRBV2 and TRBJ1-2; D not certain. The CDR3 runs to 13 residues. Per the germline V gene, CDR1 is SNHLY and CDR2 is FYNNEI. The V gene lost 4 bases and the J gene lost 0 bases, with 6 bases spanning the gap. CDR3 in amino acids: CASSGSANYGYTF. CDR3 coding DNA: TGTGCCAGCAGTGGATCAGCTAACTATGGCTACACCTTC.

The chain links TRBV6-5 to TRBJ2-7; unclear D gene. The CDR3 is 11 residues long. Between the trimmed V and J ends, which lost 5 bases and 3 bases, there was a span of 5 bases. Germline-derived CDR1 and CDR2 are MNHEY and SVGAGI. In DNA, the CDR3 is TGTGCCAGCAGTGAGCTCTACGAGCAGTACTTC. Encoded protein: CASSELYEQYF.

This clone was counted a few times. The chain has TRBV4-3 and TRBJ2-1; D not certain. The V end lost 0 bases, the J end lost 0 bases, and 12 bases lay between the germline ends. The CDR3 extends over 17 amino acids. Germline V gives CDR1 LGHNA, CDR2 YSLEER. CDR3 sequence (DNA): TGCGCCAGCAGCCAAGAAAGGAGTACGAGCTCCTACAATGAGCAGTTCTTC. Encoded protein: CASSQERSTSSYNEQFF.